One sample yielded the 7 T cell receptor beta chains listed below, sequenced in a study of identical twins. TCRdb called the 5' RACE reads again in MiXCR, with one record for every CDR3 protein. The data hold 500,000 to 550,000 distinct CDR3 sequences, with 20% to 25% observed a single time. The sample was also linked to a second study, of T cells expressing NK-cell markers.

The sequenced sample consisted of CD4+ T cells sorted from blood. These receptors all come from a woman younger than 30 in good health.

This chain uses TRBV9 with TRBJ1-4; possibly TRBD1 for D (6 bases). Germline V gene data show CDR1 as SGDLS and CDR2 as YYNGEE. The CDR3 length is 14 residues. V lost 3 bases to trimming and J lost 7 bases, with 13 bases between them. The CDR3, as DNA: TGTGCCAGCAGCGGGGGGCGAGGCGGTGAAAAACTGTTTTTT. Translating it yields CASSGGRGGEKLFF.

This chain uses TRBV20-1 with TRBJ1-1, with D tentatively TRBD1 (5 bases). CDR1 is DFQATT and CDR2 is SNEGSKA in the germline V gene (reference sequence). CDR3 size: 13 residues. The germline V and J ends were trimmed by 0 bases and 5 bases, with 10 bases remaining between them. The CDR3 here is CSARDSRGTEAFF. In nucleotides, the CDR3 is TGCAGTGCTAGAGATTCAAGGGGTACTGAAGCTTTCTTT.

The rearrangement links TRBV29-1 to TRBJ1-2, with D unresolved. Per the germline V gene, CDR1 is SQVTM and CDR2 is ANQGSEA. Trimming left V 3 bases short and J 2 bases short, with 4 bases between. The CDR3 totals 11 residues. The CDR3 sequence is CSVEMNYGYTF. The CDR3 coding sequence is TGCAGCGTTGAGATGAACTATGGCTACACCTTC.

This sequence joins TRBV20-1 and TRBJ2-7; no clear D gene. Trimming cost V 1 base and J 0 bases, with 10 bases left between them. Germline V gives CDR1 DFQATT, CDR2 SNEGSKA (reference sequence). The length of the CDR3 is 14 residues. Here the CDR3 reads CSARVGRSSYEQYF. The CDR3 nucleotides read TGCAGTGCTAGAGTGGGAAGGAGCTCCTACGAGCAGTACTTC.

CDR3 coding DNA: TGCGCCAGCAGCCCCTCCGGGGAGGCTGGCTACACCTTC. Amino acids: CASSPSGEAGYTF. This chain connects TRBV5-1 to TRBJ1-2; D unresolved. CDR1 is SGHRS, CDR2 YFSETQ, per germline. The length of the CDR3 is 13 residues. The V end was cut by 4 bases, the J end by 7 bases, with 14 bases between.

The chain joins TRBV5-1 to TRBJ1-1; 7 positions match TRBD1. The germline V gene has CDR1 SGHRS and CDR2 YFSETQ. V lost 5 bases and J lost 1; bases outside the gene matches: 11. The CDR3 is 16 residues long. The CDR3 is CASSLGLGTANTEAFF. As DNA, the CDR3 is TGCGCCAGCAGTCTAGGTCTCGGGACAGCGAACACTGAAGCTTTCTTT.

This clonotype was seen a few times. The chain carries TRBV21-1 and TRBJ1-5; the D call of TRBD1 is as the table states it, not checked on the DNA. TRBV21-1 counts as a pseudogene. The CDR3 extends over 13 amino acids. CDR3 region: CAIPGGGCQPQHF. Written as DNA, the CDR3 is TGTGCCATTCCCGGAGGGGGCTGTCAGCCCCAGCATTTT.